Below, one TCR beta chain is given with its context. The antigen is unknown. This specimen comes from a study of T cell responses to AZD1222 COVID-19 vaccine. Study conclusions and caveats: The study sampled repertoires only after the peak T cell response. The study found Spike-specific TCR breadth and depth rose after two AZD1222 doses. Donors were mostly white British, more females; clonal diversity possibly underestimated.

Method: immunoSEQ multiplex PCR; TCRdb's copy keeps in-frame clones and lacks some. The profile shows 110,000 to 150,000 clones, approximately 92% of them singletons. This CDR3 comprises 14 residues. Germline CDR1 is SEHNR and CDR2 is FQNEAQ (reference sequence). V was pared by 1 base and J by 4 bases, with 10 bases between. Here the sequenced sample was peripheral blood, taken 28 days after the second AZD1222 dose. The chain is built from TRBV7-9 and TRBJ2-5; D is perhaps TRBD1 or TRBD2 (5 bases each). The TCR was taken from an adult who received the AZD1222 COVID-19 vaccine. In nucleotides, the CDR3 is TGTGCCAGCAGCTTAGGGGGGAGTGGAGAGACCCAGTACTTC. The encoded protein is CASSLGGSGETQYF.